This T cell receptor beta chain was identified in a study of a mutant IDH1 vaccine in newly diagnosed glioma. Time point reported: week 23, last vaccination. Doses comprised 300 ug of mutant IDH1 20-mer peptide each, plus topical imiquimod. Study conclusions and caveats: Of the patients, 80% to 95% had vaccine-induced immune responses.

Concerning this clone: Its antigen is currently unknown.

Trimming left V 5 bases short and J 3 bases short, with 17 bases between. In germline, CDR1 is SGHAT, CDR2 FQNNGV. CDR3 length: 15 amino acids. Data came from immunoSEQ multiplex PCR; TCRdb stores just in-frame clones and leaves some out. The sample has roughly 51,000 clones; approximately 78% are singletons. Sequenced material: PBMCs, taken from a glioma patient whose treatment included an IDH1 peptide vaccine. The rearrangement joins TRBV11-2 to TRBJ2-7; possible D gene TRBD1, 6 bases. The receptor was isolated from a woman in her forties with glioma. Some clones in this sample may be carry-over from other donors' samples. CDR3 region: CASSLRPGGFYEQYF. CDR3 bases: TGTGCCAGCAGCCTCCGACCTGGGGGCTTCTACGAGCAGTACTTC.